Shown below are 16 T cell receptor beta chains from a single sample sequenced in a study of CD8 T cells in Susac syndrome. Random hexamers primed reverse transcription of about 0.5 to 1 ug RNA. TCRdb independently ran MiXCR on the immunoSEQ multiplex PCR reads; one entry per CDR3 protein. The table lists some 450,000 distinct CDR3 sequences, approximately 85% of them singletons. The sequencing input was CD8+ T cells from PBMCs. The receptor source for this set is a human donor with multiple sclerosis.

V is TRBV9 and J is TRBJ2-3; D uncertain. CDR3 length: 12 amino acids. Trimming cost V 3 bases and J 2 bases, with 4 bases left between them. CDR1 is SGDLS and CDR2 is YYNGEE in the germline V gene. CDR3 nucleotides: TGTGCCAGCAGCGCACACACAGATACGCAGTATTTT. Its translation is CASSAHTDTQYF.

The chain recombines TRBV12-3 or TRBV12-4 with TRBJ1-6; no clear D. The V and J ends lost 3 bases and 0 bases respectively, with 21 bases between them. There are 20 residues in the CDR3. The CDR3 sequence is CASSFSTANPKSSYNSPLHF. DNA for the CDR3: TGTGCCAGCAGTTTTTCTACAGCCAACCCTAAAAGCTCCTATAATTCACCCCTCCACTTT.

The rearrangement links TRBV28 to TRBJ2-5, with 7 positions matching TRBD1. Germline CDR1 reads MDHEN; CDR2 reads SYDVKM. The junction had 12 bases not matched to a gene; V was cut back by 6 bases and J by 5 bases. The CDR3 totals 15 residues. CDR3 coding DNA: TGTGCCAGCAGGCTATGGGACAGCGTTGGGGAGACCCAGTACTTC. Translated: CASRLWDSVGETQYF.

This chain joins TRBV11-3 and TRBJ2-2; 9 bases agree with TRBD1. This CDR3 region has 16 residues. V lost 5 bases and J lost 4; bases outside the gene matches: 8. The V gene's germline CDR1 is SGHNT and CDR2 YENEEA. The CDR3 DNA follows: TGTGCCAGCAGCCACCAAACAGGGGGCGTCACCGGGGAGCTGTTTTTT. This codes for CASSHQTGGVTGELFF. Full variable domain (outside the CDR3, taken from reference TRBV11-3 and TRBJ2-2): EAGVVQSPRYKIIEKKQPVAFWCNPISGHNTLYWYLQNLGQGPELLIRYENEEAVDDSQLPKDRFSAERLKGVDSTLKIQPAELGDSAVYLCASSHQTGGVTGELFFGEGSRLTVL.

The V call is TRBV4-1, the J call TRBJ1-1, with a possible D match to TRBD1 (5 bases). Trimming left V 0 bases short and J 5 bases short, with 16 bases between. Germline V gives CDR1 MGHRA, CDR2 YSYEKL. This CDR3 contains 16 residues. The CDR3: CASSQEASGSGTEAFF. In nucleotides, the CDR3 is TGCGCCAGCAGCCAAGAGGCGTCGGGGTCAGGGACTGAAGCTTTCTTT.

The chain links TRBV20-1 to TRBJ2-3; no definite D call. CDR1 and CDR2 from the germline V gene are DFQATT and SNEGSKA (reference sequence). V lost 0 bases to trimming and J lost 1 base, with 14 bases between them. CDR3 length: 16 residues. The CDR3 region has the DNA TGCAGTGCTAGAGATCTCTCGCGGTTACGCACAGATACGCAGTATTTT. It translates to CSARDLSRLRTDTQYF.

This clonotype was seen once. The chain combines TRBV28 with TRBJ2-7; a weak D match, TRBD1 (6 bases). Germline-derived CDR1 and CDR2 are MDHEN and SYDVKM. CDR3 length: 14 amino acids. Trimming stripped 5 bases from V and 7 bases from J, with 18 bases between. The CDR3 spells CASSQLGGFGEQYF. For the CDR3, the DNA is TGTGCCAGCAGTCAGCTAGGGGGTTTCGGGGAGCAGTACTTC. The full variable domain, rest sourced from reference TRBV28 and TRBJ2-7, is DVKVTQSSRYLVKRTGEKVFLECVQDMDHENMFWYRQDPGLGLRLIYFSYDVKMKEKGDIPEGYSVSREKKERFSLILESASTNQTSMYLCASSQLGGFGEQYFGPGTRLTVT.

The V gene is TRBV11-2, the J gene TRBJ2-7; D may be TRBD1 or TRBD2 (5 bases each). V lost 1 base to trimming and J lost 0 bases, with 10 bases between them. Germline V gene sequence: CDR1 SGHAT, CDR2 FQNNGV. This CDR3 contains 15 residues. CDR3 region: CASSLVPGSSYEQYF. The CDR3 DNA follows: TGTGCCAGCAGCTTAGTACCAGGGAGCTCCTACGAGCAGTACTTC. Complete variable domain (other parts from reference TRBV11-2 and TRBJ2-7): EAGVAQSPRYKIIEKRQSVAFWCNPISGHATLYWYQQILGQGPKLLIQFQNNGVVDDSQLPKDRFSAERLKGVDSTLKIQPAKLEDSAVYLCASSLVPGSSYEQYFGPGTRLTVT.

The CDR3 DNA reads TGTGCCTGGAGTGCGGTTCTGAACACTGAAGCTTTCTTT. Translating it yields CAWSAVLNTEAFF. The chain carries TRBV30 and TRBJ1-1; no clear D. CDR1 is GTSNPN, CDR2 SVGIG, per germline (reference sequence). The CDR3 is made up of 13 amino acids. V lost 1 base and J 0 bases, leaving 6 bases between the germline ends.

The chain joins TRBV30 to TRBJ1-4; maybe TRBD1 (6 bases). The CDR3 totals 14 residues. V was trimmed by 5 bases and J by 6 bases, leaving 16 bases between them. In germline, CDR1 is GTSNPN, CDR2 SVGIG (reference sequence). The CDR3 region is CAWGPEQGDEKLFF. The CDR3 DNA reads as TGTGCCTGGGGTCCGGAACAGGGTGATGAAAAACTGTTTTTT.

The rearrangement links TRBV10-3 to TRBJ2-7; D is ambiguous. The CDR3 covers 13 residues. The germline V and J ends were trimmed by 2 bases and 4 bases, with 9 bases remaining between them. Germline loops: CDR1 ENHRY, CDR2 SYGVKD. This CDR3 is CAISEVGGYEQYF. The CDR3 DNA reads as TGTGCCATCAGTGAGGTGGGTGGGTACGAGCAGTACTTC.

This clonotype was counted between two and nine times. The chain has TRBV19 and TRBJ2-1; D is possibly TRBD1 (6 bases). V gave up 5 bases and J gave up 0 bases, with 14 bases separating them. CDR3 length: 16 amino acids. Germline V gene sequence: CDR1 LNHDA, CDR2 SQIVND (reference sequence). The CDR3 sequence is CASSLSGRGSYNEQFF. The CDR3 DNA reads TGTGCCAGTAGTCTCAGTGGCAGGGGCTCCTACAATGAGCAGTTCTTC.

V usage is TRBV27 and J usage is TRBJ2-5, with D perhaps TRBD1 (6 bases). The CDR3 runs 17 residues. The germline gives CDR1 MNHEY, CDR2 SMNVEV (reference sequence). Trimming removed 4 bases from V and 4 bases from J, with 22 bases in between. The CDR3 loop is CASSSQPGPVGGETQYF. The CDR3 nucleotides read TGTGCCAGCAGTTCCCAACCGGGACCCGTAGGGGGAGAGACCCAGTACTTC.

The V call is TRBV27, the J call TRBJ1-5; unclear D gene. Germline CDR1 and CDR2: MNHEY and SMNVEV (reference sequence). Trimming removed 5 bases at V and 4 bases at J, with 15 bases between. The CDR3 length is 15 residues. The CDR3 region has the DNA TGTGCCAGCAGTCTCCACGGGAGCCTGAATCAGCCCCAGCATTTT. Encoded protein: CASSLHGSLNQPQHF.

In the case of this clonotype: Germline and junction disagree at one end, which may indicate a read error. The chain couples TRBV11-3 to TRBJ1-1, with D perhaps matching TRBD1 (6 bases). Germline CDR1 reads SGHNT; CDR2 reads YENEEA. CDR3 size: 13 residues. CDR3 sequence reads: CASSRGGGTEVFF. CDR3 nucleotide sequence: TGTGCCAGCAGCCGGGGCGGGGGCACTGAAGTTTTCTTT.

In this sample, this clonotype turned up a few times. The rearrangement links TRBV16 to TRBJ1-1; the D is unclear. Trimming pared 3 bases from V and 2 bases from J, leaving 7 bases between. Germline V gives CDR1 KGHSY, CDR2 FQNENV. This CDR3 region has 13 residues. Here the CDR3 reads CASSQGFNTEAFF. DNA for the CDR3: TGTGCCAGCAGCCAGGGTTTCAACACTGAAGCTTTCTTT. The full variable domain, its missing parts supplied by reference TRBV16 and TRBJ1-1, is GEEVAQTPKHLVRGEGQKAKLYCAPIKGHSYVFWYQQVLKNEFKFLISFQNENVFDETGMPKERFSAKCLPNSPCSLEIQATKLEDSAVYFCASSQGFNTEAFFGQGTRLTVV.